The clone carrying this T cell receptor (beta chain) has a single count. No antigen is known for it. This entry comes from a study of cytomegalovirus exposure and HLA in healthy donors. The primer mix had 60 Vbeta and 13 Jbeta primers. Some clones are missing from TCRdb's copy, which holds only in-frame ones; the method was immunoSEQ multiplex PCR. In the table there are more than 95,000 clones, around 86% of which are singletons. Findings and limits, study-wide: Association with HLA alleles at 0.05 false discovery rate was found for around 17,000 TCR beta sequences in a later analysis. Diagnosis of cytomegalovirus status made by the classifier reportedly showed high specificity and sensitivity.

Material for sequencing was PBMCs. The clonotype originates from a man aged 30 to 45 in good health and CMV-seropositive.

CDR3 sequence (DNA): TGTGCCATCAGTGAGTCGACAGGGAGGCCCGGGGAGCTGTTTTTT. This sequence encodes CAISESTGRPGELFF. The gene calls are TRBV10-3 and TRBJ2-2, with D possibly matching TRBD1 (7 bases). Trimming shortened V by 0 bases and J by 6 bases, and 11 bases separated the two germline ends. This CDR3 spans 15 amino acids. Germline V gives CDR1 ENHRY, CDR2 SYGVKD.